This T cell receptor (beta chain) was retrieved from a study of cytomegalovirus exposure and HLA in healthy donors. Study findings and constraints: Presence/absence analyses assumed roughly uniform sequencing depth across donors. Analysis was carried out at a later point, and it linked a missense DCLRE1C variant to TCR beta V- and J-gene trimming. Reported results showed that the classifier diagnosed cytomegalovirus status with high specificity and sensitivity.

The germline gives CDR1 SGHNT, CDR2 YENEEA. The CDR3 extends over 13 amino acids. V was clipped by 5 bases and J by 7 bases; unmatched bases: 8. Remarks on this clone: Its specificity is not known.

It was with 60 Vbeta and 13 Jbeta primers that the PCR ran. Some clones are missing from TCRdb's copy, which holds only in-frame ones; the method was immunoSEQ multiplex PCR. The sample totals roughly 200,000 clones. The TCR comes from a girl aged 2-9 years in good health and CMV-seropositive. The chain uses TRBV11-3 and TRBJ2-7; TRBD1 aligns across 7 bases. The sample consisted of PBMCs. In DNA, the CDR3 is TGTGCCAGCAGCCCAGCCCAGGACAGGGAGCAGTACTTC. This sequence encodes CASSPAQDREQYF. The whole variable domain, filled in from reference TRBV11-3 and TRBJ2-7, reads EAGVVQSPRYKIIEKKQPVAFWCNPISGHNTLYWYLQNLGQGPELLIRYENEEAVDDSQLPKDRFSAERLKGVDSTLKIQPAELGDSAVYLCASSPAQDREQYFGPGTRLTVT.